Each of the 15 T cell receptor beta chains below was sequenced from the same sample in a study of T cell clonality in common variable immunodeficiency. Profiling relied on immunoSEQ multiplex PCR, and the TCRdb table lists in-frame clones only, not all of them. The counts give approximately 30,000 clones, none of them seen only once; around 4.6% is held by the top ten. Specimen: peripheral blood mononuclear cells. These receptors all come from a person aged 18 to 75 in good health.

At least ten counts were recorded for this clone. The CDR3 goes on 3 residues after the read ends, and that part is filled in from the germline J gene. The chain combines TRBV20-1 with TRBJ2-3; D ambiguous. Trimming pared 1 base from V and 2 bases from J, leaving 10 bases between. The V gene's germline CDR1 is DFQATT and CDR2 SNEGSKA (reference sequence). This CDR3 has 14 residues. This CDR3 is CSARGSEATDTQYF. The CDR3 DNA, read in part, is TGCAGTGCTAGAGGGAGCGAAGCCACAGATACG.

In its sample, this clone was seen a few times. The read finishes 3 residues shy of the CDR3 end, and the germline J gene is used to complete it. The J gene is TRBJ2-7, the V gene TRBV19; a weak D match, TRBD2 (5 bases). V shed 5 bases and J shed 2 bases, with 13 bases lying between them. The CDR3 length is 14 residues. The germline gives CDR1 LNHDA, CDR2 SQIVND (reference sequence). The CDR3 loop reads CASSERALPYEQYF. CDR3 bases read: TGTGCCAGTAGTGAGAGGGCCCTCCCCTACGAG. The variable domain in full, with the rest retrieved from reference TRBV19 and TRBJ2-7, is DGGITQSPKYLFRKEGQNVTLSCEQNLNHDAMYWYRQDPGQGLRLIYYSQIVNDFQKGDIAEGYSVSREKKESFPLTVTSAQKNPTAFYLCASSERALPYEQYFGPGTRLTVT.

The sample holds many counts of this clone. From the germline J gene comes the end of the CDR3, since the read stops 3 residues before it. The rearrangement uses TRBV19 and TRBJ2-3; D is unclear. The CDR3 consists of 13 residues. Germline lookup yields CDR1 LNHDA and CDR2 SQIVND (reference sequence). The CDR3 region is CASIPTNGETQYF. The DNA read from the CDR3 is TGTGCCAGTATTCCGACAAACGGAGAGACG.

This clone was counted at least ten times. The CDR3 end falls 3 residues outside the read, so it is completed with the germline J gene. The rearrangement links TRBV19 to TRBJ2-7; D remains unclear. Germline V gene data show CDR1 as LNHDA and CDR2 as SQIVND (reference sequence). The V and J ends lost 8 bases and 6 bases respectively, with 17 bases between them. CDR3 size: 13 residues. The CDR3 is CASANDLRGEQYF. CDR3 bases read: TGTGCCAGTGCAAACGATCTTCGCGGCGAG.

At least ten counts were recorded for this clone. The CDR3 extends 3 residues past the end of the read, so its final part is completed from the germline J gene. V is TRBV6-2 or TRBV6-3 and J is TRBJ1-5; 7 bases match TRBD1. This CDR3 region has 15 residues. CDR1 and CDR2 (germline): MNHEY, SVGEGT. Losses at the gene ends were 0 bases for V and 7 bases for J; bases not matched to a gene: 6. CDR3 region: CASSYSGAGGQPQHF. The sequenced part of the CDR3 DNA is TGTGCCAGCAGTTACTCGGGGGCAGGGGGGCAGCCC.

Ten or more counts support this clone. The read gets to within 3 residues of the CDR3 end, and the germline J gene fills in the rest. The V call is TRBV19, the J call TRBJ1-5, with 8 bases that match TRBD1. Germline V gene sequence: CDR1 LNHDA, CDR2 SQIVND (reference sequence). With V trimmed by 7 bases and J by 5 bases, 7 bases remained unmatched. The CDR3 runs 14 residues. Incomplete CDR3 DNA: TGTGCCAGTATTTCAGCGACAGGGGATCAGCCC. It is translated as CASISATGDQP. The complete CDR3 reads CASISATGDQPQHF.

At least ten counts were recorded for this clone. CDR3 loop: CASSLAAGPNYGYTF. The CDR3 DNA, read in part, is TGTGCCAGCAGCTTAGCGGCAGGCCCTAACTATGGC. The chain joins TRBV7-9 to TRBJ1-2, with D hard to call. Read sequence stops 3 residues before the CDR3 end, and the germline J gene provides the missing end. V shed 0 bases and J shed 0 bases, with 8 bases lying between them. The CDR3 covers 15 residues. Looked up from germline, CDR1 is SEHNR and CDR2 is FQNEAQ (reference sequence). The variable domain in full, completed from reference TRBV7-9 and TRBJ1-2, reads DTGVSQNPRHKITKRGQNVTFRCDPISEHNRLYWYRQTLGQGPEFLTYFQNEAQLEKSRLLSDRFSAERPKGSFSTLEIQRTEQGDSAMYLCASSLAAGPNYGYTFGSGTRLTVV.

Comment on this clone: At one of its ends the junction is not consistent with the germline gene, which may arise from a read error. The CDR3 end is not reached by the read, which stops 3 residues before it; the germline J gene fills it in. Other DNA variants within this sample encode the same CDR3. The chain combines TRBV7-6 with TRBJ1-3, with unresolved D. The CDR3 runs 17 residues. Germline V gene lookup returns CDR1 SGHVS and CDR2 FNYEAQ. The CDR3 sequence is CASSSLTLHSSGNTIYF. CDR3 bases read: TGTGCCAGCAGCTCCTTGACTTTACATAGCTCTGGAAACACG.

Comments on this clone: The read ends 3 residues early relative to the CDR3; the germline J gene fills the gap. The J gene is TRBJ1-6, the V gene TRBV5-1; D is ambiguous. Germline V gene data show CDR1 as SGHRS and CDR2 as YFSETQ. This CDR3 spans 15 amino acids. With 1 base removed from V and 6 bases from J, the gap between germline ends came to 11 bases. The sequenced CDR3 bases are TGCGCCAGCAGCTTGCAGGCTGAGAGTAATTCACCC. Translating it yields CASSLQAESNSP. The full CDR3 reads CASSLQAESNSPLHF.

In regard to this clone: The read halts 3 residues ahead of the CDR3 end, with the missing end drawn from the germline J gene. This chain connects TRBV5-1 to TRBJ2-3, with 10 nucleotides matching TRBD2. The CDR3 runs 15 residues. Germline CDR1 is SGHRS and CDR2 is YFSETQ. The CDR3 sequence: CASSSDLAGGETQYF. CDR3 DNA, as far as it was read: TGCGCCAGCAGTTCAGATTTAGCGGGAGGAGAGACG.

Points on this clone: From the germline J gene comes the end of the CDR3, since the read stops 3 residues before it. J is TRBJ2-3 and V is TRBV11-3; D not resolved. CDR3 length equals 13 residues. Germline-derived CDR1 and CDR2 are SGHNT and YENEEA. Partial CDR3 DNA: TGTGCCAGCAGCTTAGTGAGCGCCGCCGCG. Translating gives CASSLVSAAA. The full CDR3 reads CASSLVSAAAQYF.

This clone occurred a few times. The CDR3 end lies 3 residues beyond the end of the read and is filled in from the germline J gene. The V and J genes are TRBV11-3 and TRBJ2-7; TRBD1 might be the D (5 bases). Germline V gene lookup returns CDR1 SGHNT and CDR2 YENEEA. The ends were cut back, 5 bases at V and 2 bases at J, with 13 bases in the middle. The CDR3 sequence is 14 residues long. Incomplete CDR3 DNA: TGTGCCAGCAGCCCCGTAAGGACAACCTACGAG. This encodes CASSPVRTTYE. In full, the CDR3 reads CASSPVRTTYEQYF. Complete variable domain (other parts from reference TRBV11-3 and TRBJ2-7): EAGVVQSPRYKIIEKKQPVAFWCNPISGHNTLYWYLQNLGQGPELLIRYENEEAVDDSQLPKDRFSAERLKGVDSTLKIQPAELGDSAVYLCASSPVRTTYEQYFGPGTRLTVT.

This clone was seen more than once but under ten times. The CDR3 reads CASSEWDFRLATEAFF. The sequenced CDR3 bases are TGCGCCAGCAGTGAGTGGGACTTTAGGTTGGCCACTGAA. The rearrangement uses TRBV10-2 and TRBJ1-1; TRBD1 is a possible D gene (5 bases). The read gets to within 3 residues of the CDR3 end, and the germline J gene fills in the rest. The CDR3 length is 16 residues. Deletions cut 1 base from V and 4 bases from J, with 16 bases between. Germline loops: CDR1 WSHSY, CDR2 SAAADI.

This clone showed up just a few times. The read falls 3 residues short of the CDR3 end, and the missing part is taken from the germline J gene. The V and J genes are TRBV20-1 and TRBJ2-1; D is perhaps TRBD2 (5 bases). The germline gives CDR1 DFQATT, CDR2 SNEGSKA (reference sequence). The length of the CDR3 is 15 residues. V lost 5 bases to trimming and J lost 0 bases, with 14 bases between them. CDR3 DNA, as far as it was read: TGCAGTGCTCCCCGCGGGCGAAGCTCCTACAATGAG. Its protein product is CSAPRGRSSYNE. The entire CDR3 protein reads CSAPRGRSSYNEQFF.

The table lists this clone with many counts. Here the CDR3 reads CASSGRLAGGPGELFF. The covered CDR3 bases are TGCGCCAGCAGCGGGAGACTAGCGGGAGGGCCCGGGGAG. This chain uses TRBV5-1 with TRBJ2-2; 14 bases are a match to TRBD2. The CDR3 is cut off 3 residues early in the read; its end comes from the germline J gene. V was clipped by 4 bases and J by 6 bases; unmatched bases: 5. This CDR3 has 16 residues. Germline CDR1 SGHRS, CDR2 YFSETQ. The full variable domain, in which reference TRBV5-1 and TRBJ2-2 provide the parts outside the CDR3, is KAGVTQTPRYLIKTRGQQVTLSCSPISGHRSVSWYQQTPGQGLQFLFEYFSETQRNKGNFPGRFSGRQFSNSRSEMNVSTLELGDSALYLCASSGRLAGGPGELFFGEGSRLTVL.